The 25 T cell receptor beta chains reported below all come from one sample, sequenced in a study of CD8 T cells in ankylosing spondylitis. TCRdb passed the 5' RACE reads through MiXCR, listing each CDR3 protein once. Of 650,000 to 800,000 distinct CDR3 sequences listed, around a fifth were seen once; the top ten hold around 19%. Antigens for these TCRs are unknown. Study results and limitations: A motif of 7 to 9 highly homologous TCR beta variants was seen as apparently characteristic of ankylosing spondylitis blood.

Sequences were obtained from blood, either unsorted or a sorted T cell fraction (not recorded which). These receptors all come from a male donor with ankylosing spondylitis.

This clonotype came up a few times. DNA for the CDR3: TGTGCCAGCAGCCTAGGACTAGCGGGGCCAACCTACGAGCAGTACTTC. Translating gives CASSLGLAGPTYEQYF. The gene calls are TRBV7-2 and TRBJ2-7; 12 positions agree with TRBD2. There are 16 residues in the CDR3. V was pared by 5 bases and J by 2 bases, with 7 bases of the junction left unmatched. The germline CDR1 and CDR2 sequences are SGHTA and FQGNSA.

This clonotype was found a few times. This chain connects TRBV5-6 to TRBJ1-1; TRBD1 might be the D (5 bases). Deletions cut 3 bases from V and 0 bases from J, with 18 bases between. CDR1 and CDR2 (germline): SGHDT, YYEEEE. The CDR3 is made up of 17 amino acids. CDR3 nucleotide sequence: TGTGCCAGCAGCTGGGGCAGGTTCGGGAGGATGAACACTGAAGCTTTCTTT. Protein product: CASSWGRFGRMNTEAFF.

This clonotype appeared a few times. V is TRBV10-2 and J is TRBJ1-1; TRBD1 might be the D (6 bases). CDR3 length: 12 amino acids. Germline CDR1 and CDR2: WSHSY and SAAADI. Trimming stripped 2 bases from V and 8 bases from J, with 9 bases between. The CDR3 sequence: CASSERQGEAFF. The CDR3 coding sequence is TGCGCCAGCAGTGAGAGGCAGGGGGAAGCTTTCTTT.

This clonotype was observed many times. The chain recombines TRBV5-5 with TRBJ1-5; the match to TRBD1 covers 8 bases. This CDR3 is 15 amino acids long. J was trimmed by 3 bases and V by 4 bases; bases with no gene match: 6. CDR1 and CDR2 (germline): SGHKS, YYEKEE (reference sequence). The CDR3 DNA follows: TGTGCCAGCAGCCGTGGGACAGGACTCAATCAGCCCCAGCATTTT. Translated, it gives CASSRGTGLNQPQHF.

This chain connects TRBV29-1 to TRBJ2-2; D perhaps matches TRBD1 (6 bases). The V gene's germline CDR1 is SQVTM and CDR2 ANQGSEA. Trimming pared 5 bases from V and 4 bases from J, leaving 14 bases between. CDR3 length: 14 residues. Here the CDR3 reads CSVSTGRGTGELFF. The DNA for the CDR3 is TGCAGCGTTTCTACAGGGCGAGGCACCGGGGAGCTGTTTTTT.

A few counts support this clonotype. This chain joins TRBV2 and TRBJ2-2; TRBD1 aligns across 7 bases. V lost 6 bases to trimming and J lost 5 bases; unmatched junction nucleotides: 6. Germline CDR1 reads SNHLY; CDR2 reads FYNNEI. This CDR3 spans 14 amino acids. CDR3 nucleotide sequence: TGTGCCAGCAGGGGGACAGCCGAGACCGGGGAGCTGTTTTTT. Its protein product is CASRGTAETGELFF.

The chain carries TRBV7-9 and TRBJ2-3; 8 bases match TRBD1. CDR3 size: 16 residues. V lost 5 bases to trimming and J lost 6 bases; unmatched junction nucleotides: 13. Per the germline V gene, CDR1 is SEHNR and CDR2 is FQNEAQ (reference sequence). The CDR3 nucleotides are TGTGCCAGCAGCCTTGGGACAGGCGGTGTTGTTGATACGCAGTATTTT. It yields the protein CASSLGTGGVVDTQYF.

The chain uses TRBV28 and TRBJ2-2; 12 positions match TRBD2. Germline V CDR1 and CDR2: MDHEN, SYDVKM. The CDR3 totals 15 residues. Trimming took 4 bases from V and 5 from J; bases not matched to a gene: 2. The CDR3 nucleotides are TGTGCCAGCAGTTCTAGCGGGAGGGATACCGGGGAGCTGTTTTTT. Translated, it gives CASSSSGRDTGELFF.

The rearrangement uses TRBV11-2 and TRBJ2-1, with 9 bases lining up with TRBD2. The length of the CDR3 is 13 residues. Trimming took 1 base from V and 10 from J; bases not matched to a gene: 2. Germline assignment: CDR1 SGHAT and CDR2 FQNNGV. The CDR3: CASSLVLAGEQFF. For the CDR3, the DNA is TGTGCCAGCAGCTTAGTCCTAGCGGGAGAGCAGTTCTTC.

The chain couples TRBV4-1 to TRBJ1-6; maybe TRBD1 (6 bases). This CDR3 contains 14 residues. Germline V CDR1 and CDR2: MGHRA, YSYEKL. The germline V and J ends were trimmed by 1 base and 10 bases, with 11 bases remaining between them. This CDR3 reads CASSQGQDRSPLHF. Here the CDR3 DNA reads TGCGCCAGCAGCCAAGGACAGGATCGATCACCCCTCCACTTT.

Concerning this clonotype itself: This CDR3 is missing its conserved last phenylalanine or tryptophan, likely due to a read error. The limits of the CDR3 on the DNA are not certain, so only TCRdb's listed CDR3 is given. This rearrangement joins TRBV5-8 to TRBJ2-3; the D segment call TRBD2 is taken from the table without a DNA check. Germline assignment: CDR1 SGHTS and CDR2 YDEGEE. The CDR3 length is 11 residues, termini included. The CDR3: CASSLDLAGRS.

Only a few counts were recorded for this clonotype. The DNA for the CDR3 is TGTGCCAGCAGTCCACCTAAGGACAGGGGTCTTGTCTACGAGCAGTACTTC. It translates to CASSPPKDRGLVYEQYF. J is TRBJ2-7 and V is TRBV12-3 or TRBV12-4, with 9 bases identical to TRBD1. Trimming at V came to 5 bases and at J to 3 bases, leaving 14 bases not matched to a gene. CDR3 length: 17 residues.

V is TRBV20-1 and J is TRBJ2-2, with D uncertain. The germline gives CDR1 DFQATT, CDR2 SNEGSKA (reference sequence). Trimming shortened V by 3 bases and J by 1 base, and 6 bases separated the two germline ends. The CDR3 has 13 amino acids. The chain's CDR3 is CSARGRNTGELFF. DNA of the CDR3: TGCAGTGCTAGGGGAAGGAACACCGGGGAGCTGTTTTTT.

This rearrangement joins TRBV6-2 or TRBV6-3 to TRBJ2-7; 8 nucleotides match TRBD1. CDR3 length: 17 residues. Trimming took 6 bases from V and 3 from J; bases not matched to a gene: 16. The V gene's germline CDR1 is MNHEY and CDR2 SVGEGT. The CDR3 coding sequence is TGTGCCAGCAGCCAAGCCCGACAGGGACAGGAGGGCTACGAGCAGTACTTC. Translated: CASSQARQGQEGYEQYF.

This chain links TRBV12-3 or TRBV12-4 with TRBJ2-5; TRBD2 is a possible D gene (6 bases). CDR3 length: 12 amino acids. Trimming took off 8 bases at V and 1 base at J, with 8 bases between the two ends. The CDR3 here is CASGGIQETQYF. Here the CDR3 DNA reads TGTGCCAGCGGGGGGATCCAAGAGACCCAGTACTTC.

The chain uses TRBV2 and TRBJ1-5; maybe TRBD1 (6 bases). There are 15 residues in the CDR3. The germline V gene has CDR1 SNHLY and CDR2 FYNNEI. Trimming shortened V by 6 bases and J by 1 base, and 13 bases separated the two germline ends. The CDR3 loop reads CASREGGQSNQPQHF. CDR3 bases: TGTGCCAGCAGGGAGGGGGGCCAAAGCAATCAGCCCCAGCATTTT.

The sample holds a few counts of this clonotype. This chain links TRBV24-1 with TRBJ1-5; possible D gene TRBD1, 5 bases. CDR1 and CDR2 from the germline V gene are KGHDR and SFDVKD. This CDR3 has 15 residues. The V gene lost 4 bases and the J gene lost 0 bases, with 9 bases spanning the gap. CDR3 sequence: CATSEGDASNQPQHF. CDR3 nucleotides: TGTGCCACCAGTGAGGGGGACGCTAGCAATCAGCCCCAGCATTTT.

Comments on this clonotype: At one end the junction does not follow the germline gene, possibly because of a read error. V is TRBV29-1 and J is TRBJ2-1, with D tentatively TRBD1 (5 bases). This CDR3 has 8 amino acids. The germline gives CDR1 SQVTM, CDR2 ANQGSEA. The CDR3 region has the DNA TGCAGCGTTGAAAGGGGTGGCTTC. It specifies CSVERGGF.

This clonotype came up a few times. V usage is TRBV12-3 or TRBV12-4 and J usage is TRBJ2-1; tentatively, D is TRBD1 (6 bases). The CDR3 has 15 amino acids. Trimming took 5 bases from V and 5 from J, leaving 16 bases between them. The CDR3 is CASSILRDIHNEQFF. The CDR3 nucleotides are TGTGCCAGCAGTATACTCCGGGACATACACAATGAGCAGTTCTTC.

This clonotype was observed many times. The chain combines TRBV7-3 with TRBJ2-6, with D unresolved. The CDR3 covers 16 residues. The V gene lost 5 bases and the J gene lost 0 bases, with 11 bases spanning the gap. Germline loops: CDR1 SGHTA, CDR2 FQGTGA. The CDR3 loop reads CASSALQLSGANVLTF. The CDR3 DNA reads as TGTGCCAGCAGCGCTTTACAGCTCTCTGGGGCCAACGTCCTGACTTTC.

V and J are TRBV7-9 and TRBJ1-1; D unclear. The CDR3 extends over 15 amino acids. Trimming pared 1 base from V and 3 bases from J, leaving 12 bases between. CDR1 SEHNR and CDR2 FQNEAQ come from the germline V gene (reference sequence). CDR3 residues: CASSLGDASDTEAFF. CDR3 nucleotides: TGTGCCAGCAGCTTAGGTGACGCATCGGACACTGAAGCTTTCTTT.

This sequence joins TRBV5-1 and TRBJ2-3; 10 bases align to TRBD2. The CDR3 runs to 16 residues. Trimming took 4 bases from V and 0 from J; bases not matched to a gene: 5. The germline gives CDR1 SGHRS, CDR2 YFSETQ. The CDR3 DNA reads as TGCGCCAGCAGCGCAGGACTAGCGGCGAGCACAGATACGCAGTATTTT. Protein: CASSAGLAASTDTQYF.

J is TRBJ2-1 and V is TRBV6-2 or TRBV6-3; either TRBD1 or TRBD2 may supply D (5 bases each). CDR3 size: 16 residues. Germline CDR1 reads MNHEY; CDR2 reads SVGEGT. V gave up 5 bases and J gave up 4 bases, with 18 bases separating them. This chain's CDR3 is CASSTTPEGYYNEQFF. CDR3 bases: TGTGCCAGCAGTACAACCCCCGAGGGGTATTACAATGAGCAGTTCTTC.

Here the CDR3 reads CSVQTGVGYEQYF. The CDR3 DNA is TGCAGCGTTCAGACAGGGGTAGGCTACGAGCAGTACTTC. The chain carries TRBV29-1 and TRBJ2-7; 8 bases match TRBD1. CDR1 is SQVTM, CDR2 ANQGSEA, per germline. V dropped 5 bases and J dropped 3; count of bases not matched to a gene: 6. There are 13 residues in the CDR3.

In this sample, this clonotype turned up a few times. This chain's CDR3 is CASSRASPRTSHRRYNEQFF. The CDR3 region has the DNA TGTGCCAGCAGCCGGGCCTCTCCCAGGACTAGCCACCGGCGGTACAATGAGCAGTTCTTC. The chain has TRBV11-2 and TRBJ2-1; 8 bases are a match to TRBD2. CDR1 SGHAT and CDR2 FQNNGV come from the germline V gene. This CDR3 comprises 20 residues. Trimming cost V 5 bases and J 4 bases; bases outside gene matches: 22.